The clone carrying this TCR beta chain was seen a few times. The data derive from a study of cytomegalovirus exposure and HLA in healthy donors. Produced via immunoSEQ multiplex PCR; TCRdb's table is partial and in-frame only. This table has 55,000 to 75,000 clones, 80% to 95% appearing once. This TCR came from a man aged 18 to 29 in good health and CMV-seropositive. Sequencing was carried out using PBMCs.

The CDR3: CASSGSTAQHF. The CDR3 nucleotides are TGTGCCAGCAGTGGGTCCACGGCCCAGCATTTT. The genes are TRBV2 and TRBJ1-5; no definite D call. The CDR3 sequence is 11 residues long. V lost 4 bases and J 11 bases, leaving 9 bases between the germline ends. CDR1 and CDR2 from the germline V gene are SNHLY and FYNNEI.